This TCR beta chain was profiled in a study of blood T cells in healthy people across ages. Using a J-beta primer mix together with a sample-barcoded 5' primer, a second PCR was run for 7 to 11 cycles. With 12 random nucleotides, a template-switch adaptor tagged each individual cDNA molecule. TCRdb independently ran MiXCR on the 5' RACE reads; one entry per CDR3 protein. The sample lists 1.5 million to 2 million distinct CDR3 sequences, 28% occurring once. Sequenced sample: blood. The receptor was isolated from a woman between 25 and 40 years old in good health.

This chain's CDR3 is CASSYLLSGGRAAETQYF. As DNA, the CDR3 is TGTGCCAGCAGTTATCTTCTCTCGGGCGGGAGGGCCGCAGAGACCCAGTACTTC. This sequence joins TRBV6-2 or TRBV6-3 and TRBJ2-5; 9 bases line up with TRBD2. The CDR3 consists of 18 residues. The germline V gene encodes CDR1 MNHEY and CDR2 SVGEGT. J gave up 4 bases and V 3 bases, and 15 bases lay outside the gene matches.